These 15 T cell receptor beta chains came from one sample sequenced in a study of persistence of HIV-infected CD4 T cells. Sequencing used immunoSEQ version 4 in survey mode. Generated by immunoSEQ multiplex PCR, the TCRdb table keeps only in-frame clones and is missing some. The sample shows under 40,000 clones, roughly 70% of them seen only once. Cells were stimulated with overlapping HIV-1 Gag 15-mer peptides. CD4+ T cells upregulating both CD40 ligand and CD69 were sorted as responding cells. These TCRs are of unknown antigen specificity. Sequencing used CD4+ T cells sorted from PBMCs after roughly 19-hour stimulation, obtained from a patient who received antiretroviral therapy. The source is an adult man with HIV who was CMV-seropositive.

The chain combines TRBV5-1 with TRBJ1-3; D is ambiguous. The CDR3 spans 11 residues. CDR1 is SGHRS, CDR2 YFSETQ, per germline. The CDR3 coding sequence is TGCGCATCTTACTCTGGAAACACCATATATTTT. As protein: CASYSGNTIYF.

The rearrangement joins TRBV7-8 to TRBJ2-7; tentative D call: TRBD2 (5 bases). Germline-derived CDR1 and CDR2 are SGHVS and FQNEAQ. V was pared by 3 bases and J by 4 bases, with 13 bases between. The CDR3 length is 14 residues. CDR3 region: CASSFRAESYEQYF. Here the CDR3 DNA reads TGTGCCAGCAGCTTCCGAGCGGAGAGTTACGAGCAGTACTTC.

The chain is built from TRBV4-1 and TRBJ1-6; D unresolved. The germline V gene encodes CDR1 MGHRA and CDR2 YSYEKL. The V gene lost 4 bases and the J gene lost 13 bases, with 23 bases spanning the gap. The CDR3 is 16 residues long. This CDR3 is CASSLGRGYFEKPLHF. In nucleotides, the CDR3 is TGCGCCAGCAGCCTCGGGCGGGGTTACTTCGAAAAGCCCCTCCACTTT.

The V gene is TRBV28, the J gene TRBJ1-5; 9 nucleotides match TRBD1. This CDR3 contains 17 residues. The V and J ends lost 6 bases and 1 base, in that order; junction bases with no gene match: 10. The germline V gene has CDR1 MDHEN and CDR2 SYDVKM. The CDR3 here is CASRPSGQGGSNQPQHF. DNA of the CDR3: TGTGCCAGCAGACCTTCGGGACAGGGCGGGAGCAATCAGCCCCAGCATTTT.

The chain recombines TRBV6-5 with TRBJ2-7; D gene uncertain. The CDR3 is 14 residues long. Germline values: CDR1 MNHEY, CDR2 SVGAGI. V was shortened by 2 bases and J by 4 bases, with 12 bases between the two germline ends. The CDR3 bases are TGTGCCAGCAGTTACGAAAGGAAAAATTACGAGCAGTACTTC. Amino acid sequence: CASSYERKNYEQYF.

This chain links TRBV29-1 with TRBJ1-1, with D possibly TRBD1 on 6 matching bases. The length of the CDR3 is 14 residues. Per germline, CDR1 SQVTM and CDR2 ANQGSEA. V was cut by 0 bases and J by 6 bases, with 14 bases left in between. This chain's CDR3 is CSVEEGRGEAEAFF. The DNA for the CDR3 is TGCAGCGTTGAAGAGGGCAGGGGAGAAGCTGAAGCTTTCTTT.

The V and J genes are TRBV24-1 and TRBJ2-6; 7 positions agree with TRBD1. This CDR3 spans 15 amino acids. The junction had 0 bases not matched to a gene; V was cut back by 4 bases and J by 1 base. Germline loops: CDR1 KGHDR, CDR2 SFDVKD. This CDR3 is CATSEQGSGANVLTF. DNA of the CDR3: TGTGCCACCAGTGAACAGGGGTCTGGGGCCAACGTCCTGACTTTC.

This chain joins TRBV19 and TRBJ2-1; a weak D match, TRBD1 (6 bases). V shed 1 base and J shed 0 bases, with 10 bases lying between them. The CDR3 spans 16 residues. Germline CDR1 LNHDA, CDR2 SQIVND (reference sequence). The CDR3 sequence: CASSIVQGSSYNEQFF. CDR3 DNA: TGTGCCAGTAGTATAGTACAGGGTAGCTCCTACAATGAGCAGTTCTTC.

The rearrangement joins TRBV5-1 to TRBJ1-2, with 9 bases aligning to TRBD1. Germline values: CDR1 SGHRS, CDR2 YFSETQ. The CDR3 extends over 13 amino acids. J was trimmed by 8 bases and V by 2 bases; bases with no gene match: 4. The CDR3 here is CASSFRDRDGYTF. CDR3 coding DNA: TGCGCCAGCAGCTTCCGGGACAGGGACGGCTACACCTTC.

The CDR3 reads CASGLVWQANSNQPQHF. CDR3 DNA sequence: TGTGCTAGTGGTTTGGTATGGCAGGCTAATAGCAATCAGCCCCAGCATTTT. The chain joins TRBV12-5 to TRBJ1-5, with no clear D. The V end was cut by 0 bases, the J end by 0 bases, with 12 bases between. The CDR3 covers 17 residues. CDR1 LGHNT and CDR2 FRNRAP come from the germline V gene.

The V and J genes are TRBV3-1 (or the pseudogene TRBV3-2) and TRBJ1-2; 9 bases agree with TRBD1. The CDR3 extends over 15 amino acids. J lost 8 bases, V lost 2 bases, and 9 bases had no gene match. Germline V gene lookup returns CDR1 LGHDT and CDR2 YNNKEL (reference sequence). CDR3 in DNA: TGTGCCAGCAGCCAACCTAGGACAGGGGCGAGCGGCTACACCTTC. Protein: CASSQPRTGASGYTF.

The chain couples TRBV6-1 to TRBJ1-1; D is unresolved. The CDR3 is 14 amino acids. Trimming stripped 1 base from V and 8 bases from J, with 14 bases between. Per germline, CDR1 MNHNS and CDR2 SASEGT. CDR3 bases: TGTGCCAGCAGTGAAGTCGGAGGGCGCGGAGAAGCTTTCTTT. It is translated as CASSEVGGRGEAFF.

In this sample, this clone turned up once. The genes are TRBV7-9 and TRBJ1-4, with TRBD1 as a possible D gene (5 bases). The germline V gene encodes CDR1 SEHNR and CDR2 FQNEAQ (reference sequence). The CDR3 has 16 amino acids. Trimming took 3 bases from V and 5 from J, leaving 16 bases between them. In nucleotides, the CDR3 is TGTGCCAGCAGCTTTCGAGGACTCCGGGGGAATGAAAAACTGTTTTTT. Protein sequence: CASSFRGLRGNEKLFF.

The V gene is TRBV12-3 or TRBV12-4, the J gene TRBJ1-1; D is unclear. V lost 6 bases and J 1 base, leaving 9 bases between the germline ends. CDR3 length: 13 amino acids. CDR3 amino acids: CASRLPQNTEAFF. The CDR3 DNA follows: TGTGCCAGCAGACTCCCCCAGAACACTGAAGCTTTCTTT.

This clone was counted once. The chain joins TRBV19 to TRBJ1-1, with D perhaps TRBD1 (5 bases). The CDR3 is made up of 14 amino acids. The germline gives CDR1 LNHDA, CDR2 SQIVND (reference sequence). With 7 bases removed from V and 5 bases from J, the gap between germline ends came to 17 bases. The CDR3 DNA reads TGTGCCAGTACCCAGGGAGGAATACAGACTGAAGCTTTCTTT. Its protein is CASTQGGIQTEAFF. The complete variable domain, with remaining parts taken from reference TRBV19 and TRBJ1-1, reads DGGITQSPKYLFRKEGQNVTLSCEQNLNHDAMYWYRQDPGQGLRLIYYSQIVNDFQKGDIAEGYSVSREKKESFPLTVTSAQKNPTAFYLCASTQGGIQTEAFFGQGTRLTVV.